These 21 T cell receptor beta chains were sequenced from one sample in a study of shared clonotypes between healthy human individuals. The repertoire was sequenced with immunoSEQ multiplex PCR; TCRdb's copy has only in-frame clones and lacks some. In the table there are about 450,000 clones, approximately 79% of which are singletons. Sequencing was done on a sample of PBMCs. The receptors here all came from a woman aged 40 to 50 in good health. Some clones in this sample may be carry-over from other donors' samples.

The V gene is TRBV7-9, the J gene TRBJ1-5, with D possibly matching TRBD1 (5 bases). Germline lookup yields CDR1 SEHNR and CDR2 FQNEAQ (reference sequence). This CDR3 is 13 amino acids long. V lost 3 bases and J 4 bases, leaving 7 bases between the germline ends. The CDR3 protein is CASSFEGNQPQHF. The CDR3 bases are TGTGCCAGCAGCTTCGAGGGGAATCAGCCCCAGCATTTT.

The V call is TRBV25-1, the J call TRBJ1-3; D possibly corresponds to TRBD1 (6 bases). The CDR3 runs to 15 residues. Germline V lookup: CDR1 MGHDK, CDR2 SYGVNS. V lost 3 bases to trimming and J lost 0 bases, with 9 bases between them. The DNA of the CDR3 is TGTGCCAGCAGTGACGACAGGCACTCTGGAAACACCATATATTTT. As protein: CASSDDRHSGNTIYF. The full variable domain, in which reference TRBV25-1 and TRBJ1-3 provide the parts outside the CDR3, is EADIYQTPRYLVIGTGKKITLECSQTMGHDKMYWYQQDPGMELHLIHYSYGVNSTEKGDLSSESTVSRIRTEHFPLTLESARPSHTSQYLCASSDDRHSGNTIYFGEGSWLTVV.

This clone was recorded only once. The chain uses TRBV7-5 and TRBJ2-6. TRBV7-5 corresponds to a pseudogene. The CDR3 extends over 17 amino acids. The CDR3 here is CARSLPGDLSGANVLTF. The CDR3 DNA reads TGTGCCAGAAGCTTACCTGGGGACCTCTCTGGGGCCAACGTCCTGACTTTC.

This clone has only one observation. The chain is built from TRBV9 and TRBJ2-7, with a tentative D call TRBD1 (6 bases). CDR3 length: 14 amino acids. The V end lost 3 bases, the J end lost 3 bases, and 13 bases lay between the germline ends. Germline CDR1 is SGDLS and CDR2 is YYNGEE. In nucleotides, the CDR3 is TGTGCCAGCAGCGAAGGGACAACAAACTACGAGCAGTACTTC. It translates to CASSEGTTNYEQYF.

The chain couples TRBV2 to TRBJ2-3; D may be TRBD2 (5 bases). V was shortened by 4 bases and J by 1 base, with 12 bases between the two germline ends. This CDR3 has 15 residues. In germline, CDR1 is SNHLY, CDR2 FYNNEI. CDR3 sequence reads: CASSVGAGGTDTQYF. CDR3 DNA: TGTGCCAGCAGTGTGGGTGCGGGTGGCACAGATACGCAGTATTTT.

The chain carries TRBV18 and TRBJ1-4; D gene ambiguous. V lost 3 bases and J lost 1, with 12 bases in between. Germline assignment: CDR1 KGHSH and CDR2 LQKENI. The CDR3 runs 16 residues. The CDR3 nucleotides are TGTGCCAGCTCACCCCAGGAGCCGGGAACTAATGAAAAACTGTTTTTT. Its translation: CASSPQEPGTNEKLFF.

The rearrangement joins TRBV7-9 to TRBJ1-5; a possible D gene is TRBD1 (6 bases). This CDR3 spans 17 amino acids. CDR1 and CDR2 from the germline V gene are SEHNR and FQNEAQ (reference sequence). V dropped 2 bases and J dropped 4 bases, with 18 bases sitting between them. CDR3 residues: CASSLTYRDDGNQPQHF. The DNA for the CDR3 is TGTGCCAGCAGCTTAACCTACAGGGATGATGGGAATCAGCCCCAGCATTTT.

This clone was counted between two and nine times. The V call is TRBV25-1, the J call TRBJ1-5; weak D call: TRBD1 (6 bases). Germline CDR1 reads MGHDK; CDR2 reads SYGVNS. The CDR3 is 14 residues long. Trimming removed 1 base at V and 6 bases at J, with 10 bases between. The CDR3 DNA is TGTGCCAGCAGTGAATGGGGGCAGGCTCAGCCCCAGCATTTT. It yields the protein CASSEWGQAQPQHF.

The chain uses TRBV5-1 and TRBJ2-1; TRBD2 aligns across 10 bases. Per the germline V gene, CDR1 is SGHRS and CDR2 is YFSETQ. The CDR3 extends over 17 amino acids. V was pared by 1 base and J by 0 bases, with 4 bases of the junction left unmatched. The CDR3 spells CASSLFSSGSSYNEQFF. CDR3 DNA sequence: TGCGCCAGCAGCTTGTTTTCTAGCGGGAGCTCCTACAATGAGCAGTTCTTC.

The chain is built from TRBV4-2 and TRBJ1-4; 8 bases match TRBD1. J lost 6 bases, V lost 2 bases, and 8 bases had no gene match. The CDR3 is 16 amino acids. Germline V gives CDR1 LGHNA, CDR2 YNFKEQ. The CDR3 here is CASSQLKTGVDEKLFF. As DNA, the CDR3 is TGTGCCAGCAGCCAACTAAAGACAGGGGTGGATGAAAAACTGTTTTTT.

The chain couples TRBV29-1 to TRBJ2-1; 11 nucleotides align to TRBD2. The CDR3 loop spans 16 amino acids. Per the germline V gene, CDR1 is SQVTM and CDR2 is ANQGSEA. J gave up 4 bases and V 4 bases, and 9 bases lay outside the gene matches. The CDR3 here is CSVGALAGGTYNEQFF. Here the CDR3 DNA reads TGCAGCGTTGGAGCTTTAGCGGGAGGGACGTACAATGAGCAGTTCTTC.

This clone was counted between two and nine times. The rearrangement joins TRBV7-6 to TRBJ1-4; tentatively, D is TRBD1 (5 bases). The CDR3 is 15 residues long. Germline values: CDR1 SGHVS, CDR2 FNYEAQ. V gave up 4 bases and J gave up 8 bases, with 17 bases separating them. DNA for the CDR3: TGTGCCAGCAGCTCACGCCCTACCGAGGGGGAAAAACTGTTTTTT. It encodes CASSSRPTEGEKLFF. Supplemented by reference TRBV7-6 and TRBJ1-4, the full variable domain reads GAGVSQSPRYKVTKRGQDVALRCDPISGHVSLYWYRQALGQGPEFLTYFNYEAQQDKSGLPNDRFSAERPEGSISTLTIQRTEQRDSAMYRCASSSRPTEGEKLFFGSGTQLSVL.

The chain has TRBV28 and TRBJ1-1; a weak D match, TRBD1 (5 bases). The germline gives CDR1 MDHEN, CDR2 SYDVKM. This CDR3 spans 14 amino acids. V was clipped by 3 bases and J by 0 bases, with 8 bases between them. CDR3 region: CASSLGRVNTEAFF. DNA of the CDR3: TGTGCCAGCAGTTTGGGCAGGGTGAACACTGAAGCTTTCTTT.

The count of this clone is one. The chain carries TRBV7-2 and TRBJ2-7, with 10 bases lining up with TRBD2. Germline V CDR1 and CDR2: SGHTA, FQGNSA. J was trimmed by 1 base and V by 1 base; bases with no gene match: 4. This CDR3 spans 16 amino acids. Written as DNA, the CDR3 is TGTGCCAGCAGCTTAGTCCCTAGCGGGAGTTCCTACGAGCAGTACTTC. Amino acid sequence: CASSLVPSGSSYEQYF.

The CDR3 sequence is CASSPSLAGGVEQYF. Written as DNA, the CDR3 is TGTGCCAGCAGCCCCTCACTAGCGGGAGGAGTGGAGCAGTACTTC. This sequence joins TRBV5-4 and TRBJ2-7; 12 bases are a match to TRBD2. V shed 4 bases, J shed 7 bases, and the junction held 9 bases outside the gene matches. This CDR3 contains 15 residues. Germline V lookup: CDR1 SGHNT, CDR2 YYREEE (reference sequence).

This clone was detected a few times. The chain carries TRBV19 and TRBJ1-5, with 8 positions matching TRBD1. The CDR3 length is 14 residues. J gave up 5 bases and V 2 bases, and 2 bases lay outside the gene matches. Germline V gene lookup returns CDR1 LNHDA and CDR2 SQIVND (reference sequence). DNA of the CDR3: TGTGCCAGTAGTATACAGGGGGCCTATCAGCCCCAGCATTTT. Protein product: CASSIQGAYQPQHF.

This chain connects TRBV5-4 to TRBJ2-7, with D tentatively TRBD2 (6 bases). The CDR3 extends over 15 amino acids. CDR1 SGHNT and CDR2 YYREEE come from the germline V gene (reference sequence). The V and J ends lost 2 bases and 4 bases respectively, with 16 bases between them. CDR3: CASSFSGAGLYEQYF. The DNA for the CDR3 is TGTGCCAGCAGCTTCTCTGGGGCGGGGTTATACGAGCAGTACTTC.

The CDR3 DNA is TGTGCCAGCAGGACCGGGACTCTGGATACGCAGTATTTT. Translating it yields CASRTGTLDTQYF. The chain links TRBV27 to TRBJ2-3; the D gene is possibly TRBD2 (6 bases). V was trimmed by 6 bases and J by 6 bases, leaving 13 bases between them. CDR3 length: 13 amino acids. CDR1 is MNHEY and CDR2 is SMNVEV in the germline V gene (reference sequence).

V usage is TRBV9 and J usage is TRBJ1-1, with a tentative D call TRBD1 (5 bases). V dropped 0 bases and J dropped 5 bases, with 11 bases sitting between them. The CDR3 is 14 amino acids. Germline V CDR1 and CDR2: SGDLS, YYNGEE. CDR3 bases: TGTGCCAGCAGCGTAGGGGGCAGCCAGACTGAAGCTTTCTTT. This translates into CASSVGGSQTEAFF.

This chain joins TRBV28 and TRBJ1-4, with no clear D. V was cut by 3 bases and J by 0 bases, with 5 bases left in between. CDR3 length equals 14 residues. The germline CDR1 and CDR2 sequences are MDHEN and SYDVKM. The chain's CDR3 is CASSLGATNEKLFF. The CDR3, as DNA: TGTGCCAGCAGTTTGGGAGCAACTAATGAAAAACTGTTTTTT.

With respect to this clone: This CDR3 is missing its conserved last phenylalanine or tryptophan, likely due to a read error. The limits of the CDR3 on the DNA are not certain, so only TCRdb's listed CDR3 is given. This sequence joins TRBV18 and TRBJ1-1. Including both end residues, the CDR3 is 12 amino acids long. Germline assignment: CDR1 KGHSH and CDR2 LQKENI. The CDR3 here is CASSPGGTERFI.